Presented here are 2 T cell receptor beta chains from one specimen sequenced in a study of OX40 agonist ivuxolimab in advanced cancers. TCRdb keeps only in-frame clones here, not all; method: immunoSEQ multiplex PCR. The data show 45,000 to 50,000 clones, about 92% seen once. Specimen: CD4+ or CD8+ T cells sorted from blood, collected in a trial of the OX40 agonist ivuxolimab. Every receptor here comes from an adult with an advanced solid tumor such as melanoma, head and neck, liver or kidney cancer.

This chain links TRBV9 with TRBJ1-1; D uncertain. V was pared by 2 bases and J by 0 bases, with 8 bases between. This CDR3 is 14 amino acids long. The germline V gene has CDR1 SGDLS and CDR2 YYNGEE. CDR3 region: CASSVSGMNTEAFF. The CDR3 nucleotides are TGTGCCAGCAGCGTCTCGGGAATGAACACTGAAGCTTTCTTT. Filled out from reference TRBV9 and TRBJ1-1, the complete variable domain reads DSGVTQTPKHLITATGQRVTLRCSPRSGDLSVYWYQQSLDQGLQFLIQYYNGEERAKGNILERFSAQQFPDLHSELNLSSLELGDSALYFCASSVSGMNTEAFFGQGTRLTVV.

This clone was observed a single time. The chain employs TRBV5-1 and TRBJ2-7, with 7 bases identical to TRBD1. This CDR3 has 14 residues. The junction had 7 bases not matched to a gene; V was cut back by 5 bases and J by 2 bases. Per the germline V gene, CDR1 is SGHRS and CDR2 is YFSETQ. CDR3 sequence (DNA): TGCGCCAGCAGTTTTAACGGACAGGCCTACGAGCAGTACGTC. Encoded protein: CASSFNGQAYEQYV.